The rows below give T cell receptor beta chains drawn from one sample of a study of beta chain features in type 1 diabetes. The repertoire was sequenced with immunoSEQ multiplex PCR; TCRdb's copy has only in-frame clones and lacks some. The table records 390,000 or so clones, approximately 14% of them present only once. The sample consisted of naive CD4+ T cells from blood. These TCRs come from a man in his thirties or forties in good health. Both conserved end residues are part of each CDR3. The D gene is left open where the match is weak.

>TRBV7-9|TRBD2|TRBJ2-1
CASSASGGTYNEQFF
>TRBV9|NA|TRBJ2-7
CASSPSRGIGYEQYF
>TRBV2|NA|TRBJ2-2
CASSVADTGELFF
>TRBV7-9|NA|TRBJ1-1
CASSLEGNTEAFF
>TRBV11-2|NA|TRBJ2-5
CASSLERGETQYF
>TRBV7-2|TRBD2|TRBJ2-1
CASSSGAGGAIERFF
>TRBV5-4|NA|TRBJ2-1
CASRNLGRGQQGEQFF
>TRBV18|NA|TRBJ2-7
CASSPLQGPYEQYF
>TRBV18|NA|TRBJ2-3
CASSPGFGISQYF
>TRBV2|NA|TRBJ2-2
CASRRDDTGELFF
>TRBV19|NA|TRBJ1-1
CASSTRDAPKAFF
>TRBV11-2|NA|TRBJ2-3
CASSLDVGWTNTQYF
>TRBV9|TRBD2|TRBJ2-3
CASSPQGLAGGPDTQYF
>TRBV30|TRBD1|TRBJ1-5
CAWSKGQGGPSQHF
>TRBV7-7|TRBD1|TRBJ2-6
CASSLDWDSPSGANVLTF
>TRBV5-1|TRBD1|TRBJ1-1
CASSYWDSPTEAFF
>TRBV29-1|NA|TRBJ1-1
CSVRDGRTEAFF
>TRBV11-2|TRBD1|TRBJ2-2
CASSLEPGQGSTGELFF
>TRBV9|TRBD2|TRBJ2-3
CASSVGSGSLTDTQYF
>TRBV5-6|NA|TRBJ1-2
CASSFGSQRGYTF
>TRBV4-1|NA|TRBJ2-2
CASSQAQVDGELFF
>TRBV2|NA|TRBJ2-7
CASNILSSYEQYF
>TRBV7-2|NA|TRBJ2-1
CASRVMRRGSYNEQFF
>TRBV7-2|TRBD2|TRBJ2-3
CASSHVAGRSDTQYF
>TRBV4-3|NA|TRBJ2-3
CASSQELGVLAVWDTQYF
>TRBV29-1|TRBD2|TRBJ2-7
CSVAGTSGGTYEQYF
>TRBV6-5|NA|TRBJ1-1
CASSQKINTEAFF
>TRBV7-9|TRBD1|TRBJ1-6
CASSLRGTGDSPLHF
>TRBV5-4|TRBD1|TRBJ2-5
CASSLAPGGAKETQYF
>TRBV5-5|TRBD1|TRBJ2-7
CASSMGQGHYEQYF
>TRBV30|NA|TRBJ2-1
CAWSEGSPLWQFF
>TRBV4-3|TRBD2|TRBJ2-3
CASSQAASGRGEDTQYF
>TRBV6-5|TRBD1|TRBJ1-1
CASSYLAGGLEAFF
>TRBV5-1|NA|TRBJ2-1
CASSTGQQGNEQFF
>TRBV18|NA|TRBJ2-2
CASSPRQGPNTGELFF
>TRBV7-9|TRBD2|TRBJ2-3
CATAGTSGRATDTQYF
>TRBV19|NA|TRBJ1-2
CASKPGWRGYGYTF
>TRBV30|NA|TRBJ2-1
CAWSVNLARYNEQFF
>TRBV15|NA|TRBJ2-2
CATSRGALGPGRAGELFF
>TRBV7-8|NA|TRBJ2-1
CASGRRDSRYNEQFF
>TRBV30|NA|TRBJ2-3
CAWSTADTQYF
>TRBV30|NA|TRBJ2-1
CAWSVGKLNEQFF
>TRBV29-1|TRBD1|TRBJ1-2
CSVGSGGINNYGYTF
>TRBV7-3|NA|TRBJ1-3
CASSLISGAGNTIYF
>TRBV7-6|TRBD2|TRBJ2-3
CASSFSGLGTDTQYF
>TRBV30|NA|TRBJ1-1
CAWSVRGNTEAFF
>TRBV30|NA|TRBJ1-1
CAVERMNTEAFF
>TRBV5-4|NA|TRBJ2-1
CASSESREQFF
>TRBV7-9|NA|TRBJ2-3
CASSFSGGTDTQYF